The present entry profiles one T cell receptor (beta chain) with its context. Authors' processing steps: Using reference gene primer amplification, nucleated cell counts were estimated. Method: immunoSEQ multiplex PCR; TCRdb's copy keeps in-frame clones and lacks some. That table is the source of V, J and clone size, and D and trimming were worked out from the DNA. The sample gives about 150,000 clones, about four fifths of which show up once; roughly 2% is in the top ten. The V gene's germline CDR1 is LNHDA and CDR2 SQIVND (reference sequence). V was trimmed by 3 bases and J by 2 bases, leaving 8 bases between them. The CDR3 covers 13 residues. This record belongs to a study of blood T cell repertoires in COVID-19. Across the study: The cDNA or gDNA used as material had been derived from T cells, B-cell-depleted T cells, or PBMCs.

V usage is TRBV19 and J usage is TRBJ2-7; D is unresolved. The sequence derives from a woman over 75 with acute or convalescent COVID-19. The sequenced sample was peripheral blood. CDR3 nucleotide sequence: TGTGCCAGTAGTATCCAACAGCCCTACGAGCAGTACTTC. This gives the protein CASSIQQPYEQYF.